The 8 T cell receptor beta chains below were found in one sample sequenced in a study of post-analysis software for immune sequencing data. Study-wide findings and caveats: Roughly 5 TRBV segments occurring more often in patients than controls included TRBV5-6, TRBV5-1 and TRBV20-1.

For these receptors, no antigen is known. Unique molecular identifiers featured in each of the TCR beta cDNA libraries. TCRdb re-called the PCR reads through MiXCR, storing one row per CDR3 protein. The sample holds more than 450,000 distinct CDR3 sequences, roughly 47% seen once. Material: blood. These receptors were obtained from a girl between 5 and 17 years old with multiple sclerosis.

At least ten counts were recorded for this clonotype. The chain links TRBV29-1 to TRBJ2-7, with D perhaps matching TRBD1 (5 bases). Looked up from germline, CDR1 is SQVTM and CDR2 is ANQGSEA. V lost 3 bases and J 2 bases, leaving 11 bases between the germline ends. The CDR3 consists of 13 residues. CDR3 sequence (DNA): TGCAGCGTTGAGGGTACAGGTACCTACGAGCAGTACTTC. Its translation is CSVEGTGTYEQYF.

J is TRBJ2-3 and V is TRBV5-1; TRBD2 aligns across 7 bases. CDR1 SGHRS and CDR2 YFSETQ come from the germline V gene. This CDR3 spans 15 amino acids. V lost 4 bases, J lost 2 bases, and 7 bases stayed unmatched. The CDR3: CASSDQRGNTDTQYF. CDR3 DNA sequence: TGCGCCAGCAGCGACCAGCGGGGAAACACAGATACGCAGTATTTT.

In this sample, this clonotype turned up once. This chain uses TRBV3-1 with TRBJ1-1; D possibly corresponds to TRBD1 (6 bases). CDR3 length: 15 amino acids. Between the trimmed V and J ends, which lost 0 bases and 4 bases, there was a span of 12 bases. Germline V CDR1 and CDR2: LGHDT, YNNKEL (reference sequence). DNA of the CDR3: TGTGCCAGCAGCCAAGAGGGGAGGGGGGGCACTGAAGCTTTCTTT. Translating gives CASSQEGRGGTEAFF.

This clonotype has just one count. This sequence joins TRBV20-1 and TRBJ1-2; unclear D gene. Between the trimmed V and J ends, which lost 0 bases and 5 bases, there was a span of 10 bases. The CDR3 totals 13 residues. From germline, CDR1 is DFQATT and CDR2 SNEGSKA (reference sequence). CDR3 loop: CSARDRSEYGYTF. CDR3 DNA: TGCAGTGCTAGAGACAGGTCCGAATATGGCTACACCTTC.

The chain carries TRBV24-1 and TRBJ2-7, with D possibly matching TRBD1 (6 bases). This CDR3 contains 14 residues. In germline, CDR1 is KGHDR, CDR2 SFDVKD. Trimming pared 4 bases from V and 3 bases from J, leaving 12 bases between. In DNA, the CDR3 is TGTGCCACCAGTGAGGGGGCGGAATACTACGAGCAGTACTTC. Its translation: CATSEGAEYYEQYF.

The chain links TRBV24-1 to TRBJ2-7; 8 bases fit TRBD1. V lost 2 bases, J lost 3 bases, and 8 bases stayed unmatched. Germline V CDR1 and CDR2: KGHDR, SFDVKD. This CDR3 comprises 16 residues. CDR3 DNA: TGTGCCACCAGTGATTCTTCCGGGACAGGAGTCTACGAGCAGTACTTC. It specifies CATSDSSGTGVYEQYF.

This chain joins TRBV7-6 and TRBJ2-5, with D possibly called TRBD1 or TRBD2 (5 bases each). V was cut by 5 bases and J by 5 bases, with 18 bases left in between. CDR1 and CDR2 (germline): SGHVS, FNYEAQ. The CDR3 loop spans 15 amino acids. This CDR3 reads CASSPDPTAVETQYF. CDR3 DNA: TGTGCCAGCAGCCCCGACCCGACAGCGGTTGAGACCCAGTACTTC.

The chain carries TRBV11-2 and TRBJ2-1, with D perhaps being TRBD1 or TRBD2 (6 bases each). The CDR3 sequence is 12 residues long. The germline CDR1 and CDR2 sequences are SGHAT and FQNNGV. V lost 2 bases and J 8 bases, leaving 7 bases between the germline ends. Here the CDR3 DNA reads TGTGCCAGCAGCTTACGGGGGCATGAGCAGTTCTTC. Encoded protein: CASSLRGHEQFF.